This T cell receptor beta chain was documented in a study of tumor-infiltrating lymphocytes in primary liver carcinoma. Study overall: The patients comprised men and women between the ages of 30 and 69 years.

A primer matching the constant region was used to make TCR beta cDNA from around 550 ng of total RNA. Modified slightly, ARM-PCR produced TCR beta libraries over three nested multiplex PCR rounds. Each of the first two PCR rounds ran roughly 9 cycles with TRBV1-TRBV30 forward and C-beta reverse primers. TCRdb recomputed calls from the multiplex PCR reads with MiXCR, one row per CDR3 protein. The sample has 150,000 to 200,000 distinct CDR3 sequences, 50% to 75% seen once; the top ten hold 72%. Trimming shortened V by 6 bases and J by 4 bases, and 12 bases separated the two germline ends. The CDR3 loop spans 13 amino acids. Germline V gene sequence: CDR1 MNHNS, CDR2 SASEGT. Unsorted whole blood supplied the RNA, and germline DNA was extracted too.

What was sequenced was peripheral blood. This TCR was sampled from a man aged 35-49 years with primary liver carcinoma and hepatitis B virus infection. The chain has TRBV6-1 and TRBJ1-1; D unresolved. The CDR3: CASRPSGPTEAFF. CDR3 DNA: TGTGCCAGCAGACCTTCAGGTCCCACTGAAGCTTTCTTT.